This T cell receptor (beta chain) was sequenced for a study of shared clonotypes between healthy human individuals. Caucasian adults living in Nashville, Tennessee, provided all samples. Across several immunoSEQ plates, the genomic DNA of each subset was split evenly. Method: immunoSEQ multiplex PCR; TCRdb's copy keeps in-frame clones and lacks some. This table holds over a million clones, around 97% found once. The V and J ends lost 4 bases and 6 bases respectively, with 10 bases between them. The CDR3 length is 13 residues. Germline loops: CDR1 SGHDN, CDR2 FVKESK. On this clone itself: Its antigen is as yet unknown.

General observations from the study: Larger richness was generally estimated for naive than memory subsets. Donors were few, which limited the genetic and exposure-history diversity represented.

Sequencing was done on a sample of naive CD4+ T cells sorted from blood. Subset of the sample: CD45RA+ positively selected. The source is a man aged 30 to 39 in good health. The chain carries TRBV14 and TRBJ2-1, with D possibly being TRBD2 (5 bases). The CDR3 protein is CASSPGLGNEQFF. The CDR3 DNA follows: TGTGCCAGCAGCCCAGGACTGGGCAATGAGCAGTTCTTC.